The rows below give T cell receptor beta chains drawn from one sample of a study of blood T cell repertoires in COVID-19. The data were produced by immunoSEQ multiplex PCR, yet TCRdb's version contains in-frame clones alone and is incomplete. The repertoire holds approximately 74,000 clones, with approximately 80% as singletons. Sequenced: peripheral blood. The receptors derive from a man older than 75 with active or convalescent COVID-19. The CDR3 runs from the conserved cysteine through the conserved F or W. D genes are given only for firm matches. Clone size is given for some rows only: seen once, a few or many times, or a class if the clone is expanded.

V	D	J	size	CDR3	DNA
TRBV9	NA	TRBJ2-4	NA	CASSVAASGGGTGSNIQYF	TGTGCCAGCAGCGTAGCGGCATCGGGGGGCGGGACCGGATCGAACATTCAGTACTTC
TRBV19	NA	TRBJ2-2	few	CASSKRTYRDTGELFF	TGTGCCAGTAGTAAGCGCACCTACAGGGACACCGGGGAGCTGTTTTTT
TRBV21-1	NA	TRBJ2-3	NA	CAKQGDYTDTQYF	TGTGCCAAACAGGGGGACTACACAGATACGCAGTATTTT
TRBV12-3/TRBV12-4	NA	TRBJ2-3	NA	CASSLLGVDTQYF	TGTGCCAGCAGTTTATTAGGGGTAGATACGCAGTATTTT
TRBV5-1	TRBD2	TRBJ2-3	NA	CASSPGLAGGNKYTDTQYF	TGCGCCAGCAGCCCCGGACTAGCGGGGGGTAACAAGTACACAGATACGCAGTATTTT
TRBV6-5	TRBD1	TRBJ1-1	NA	CASRTRGQNTEAFF	TGTGCCAGCAGGACGAGGGGGCAGAACACTGAAGCTTTCTTT
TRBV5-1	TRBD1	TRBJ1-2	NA	CASSSTPGGYGYTF	TGCGCCAGCAGCAGTACTCCAGGGGGCTATGGCTACACCTTC
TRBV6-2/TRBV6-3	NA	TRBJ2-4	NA	CASSRTVPKNIQYF	TGTGCCAGCAGTAGGACTGTACCAAAAAACATTCAGTACTTC
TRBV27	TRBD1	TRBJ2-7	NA	CASSRYGTGVYEQYF	TGTGCCAGCAGTCGCTATGGGACAGGGGTTTACGAGCAGTACTTC
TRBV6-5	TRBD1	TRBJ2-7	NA	CASSPDRGKFYEQYF	TGTGCCAGCAGTCCGGACAGGGGGAAATTTTACGAGCAGTACTTC
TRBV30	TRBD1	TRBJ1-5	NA	CAWSAEQGAQGPQHF	TGTGCCTGGAGTGCCGAACAGGGGGCGCAGGGGCCCCAGCATTTT
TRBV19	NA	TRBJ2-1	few	CASSVGLVYNEQFF	TGTGCCAGTAGTGTTGGCCTCGTCTACAATGAGCAGTTCTTC
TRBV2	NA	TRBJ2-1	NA	CASSPRRTSYNEQFF	TGTGCCAGCAGCCCCCGGAGGACTTCCTACAATGAGCAGTTCTTC
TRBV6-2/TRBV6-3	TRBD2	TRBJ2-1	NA	CASSFWDYQRNEQFF	TGTGCCAGCAGTTTCTGGGACTACCAGAGGAATGAGCAGTTCTTC
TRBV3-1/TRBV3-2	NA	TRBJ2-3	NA	CASSPLVGATDTQYF	TGTGCCAGCAGCCCCTTGGTGGGGGCGACAGATACGCAGTATTTT
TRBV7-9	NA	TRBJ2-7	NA	CASSFSGHSYEQYF	TGTGCCAGCAGCTTCTCGGGACACTCCTACGAGCAGTACTTC
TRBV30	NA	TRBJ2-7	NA	CAWTRVGEQYF	TGTGCCTGGACCAGGGTGGGGGAGCAGTACTTC
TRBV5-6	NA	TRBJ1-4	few	CASSFSPGENEKLFF	TGTGCCAGCAGCTTTTCACCGGGGGAAAATGAAAAACTGTTTTTT
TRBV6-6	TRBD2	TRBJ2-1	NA	CASSSHSGKQVNEQFF	TGTGCCAGCAGTTCCCATAGCGGGAAGCAAGTGAATGAGCAGTTCTTC
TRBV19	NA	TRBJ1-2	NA	CASSIGGNYGYTF	TGTGCCAGTAGTATTGGAGGGAACTATGGCTACACCTTC
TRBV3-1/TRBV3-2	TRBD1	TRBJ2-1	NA	CASSPYRGQGAGNEQFF	TGTGCCAGCAGCCCCTACCGAGGACAGGGGGCAGGCAATGAGCAGTTCTTC
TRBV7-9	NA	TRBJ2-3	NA	CASNFVEGRGGTDTQYF	TGTGCCAGCAACTTTGTAGAGGGTCGGGGAGGCACAGATACGCAGTATTTT
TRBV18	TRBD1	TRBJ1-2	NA	CASSPPGQGNSGYTF	TGTGCCAGCTCACCACCGGGACAGGGGAACTCTGGCTACACCTTC
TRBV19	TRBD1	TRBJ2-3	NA	CASNSQGNTQYF	TGTGCCAGTAATTCACAGGGGAATACGCAGTATTTT
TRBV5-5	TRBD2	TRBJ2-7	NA	CASSLLRGTSGDEQYF	TGTGCCAGCAGCCTTCTTCGTGGGACTAGCGGAGACGAGCAGTACTTC
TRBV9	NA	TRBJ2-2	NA	CASSVAPTDGGELFF	TGTGCCAGCAGCGTAGCTCCGACTGACGGCGGGGAGCTGTTTTTT
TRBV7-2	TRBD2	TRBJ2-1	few	CASSVAGVKGNEQFF	TGTGCCAGCAGTGTAGCGGGAGTGAAGGGCAATGAGCAGTTCTTC
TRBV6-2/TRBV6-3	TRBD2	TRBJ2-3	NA	CASSLIAGDGNTQYF	TGTGCCAGCAGTTTAATAGCGGGAGACGGGAATACGCAGTATTTT
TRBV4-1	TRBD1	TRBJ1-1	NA	CASSLRTGGLAEAFF	TGCGCCAGCAGCCTTAGGACAGGCGGTTTGGCTGAAGCTTTCTTT
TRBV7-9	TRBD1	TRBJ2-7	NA	CASSQSSTGVAEQYF	TGTGCCAGCAGCCAATCCTCAACAGGGGTTGCCGAGCAGTACTTC
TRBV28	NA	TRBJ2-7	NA	CASNPSGQLSYEQYF	TGTGCCAGCAACCCCTCCGGACAGCTTTCCTACGAGCAGTACTTC
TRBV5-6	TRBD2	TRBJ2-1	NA	CASSFLAGDEQFF	TGTGCCAGCAGCTTCCTAGCGGGAGATGAGCAGTTCTTC
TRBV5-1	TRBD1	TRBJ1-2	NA	CASSLRGTASNYGYTF	TGCGCCAGCAGCTTGCGGGGGACAGCTTCTAACTATGGCTACACCTTC
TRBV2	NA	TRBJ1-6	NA	CASSDTRGQNSPLHF	TGTGCCAGCAGTGACACCAGGGGTCAAAATTCACCCCTCCACTTT
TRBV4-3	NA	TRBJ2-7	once	CASSQGQGHYEQYF	TGCGCCAGCAGCCAGGGCCAGGGTCACTACGAGCAGTACTTC
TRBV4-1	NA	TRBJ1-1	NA	CASSPTPTRGLGTEAFF	TGCGCCAGCAGCCCGACTCCGACGCGAGGGTTGGGCACTGAAGCTTTCTTT
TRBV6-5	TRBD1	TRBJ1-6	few	CASSYRDTGVSPLHF	TGTGCCAGCAGTTACAGAGATACAGGGGTCTCACCCCTCCACTTT
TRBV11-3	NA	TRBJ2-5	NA	CASSWGEVTQYF	TGTGCCAGCAGCTGGGGGGAGGTGACCCAGTACTTC
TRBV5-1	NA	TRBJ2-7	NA	CASRVVDTSYEQYF	TGCGCCAGTAGAGTCGTGGACACCTCCTACGAGCAGTACTTC
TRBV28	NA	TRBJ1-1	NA	CASSGGGQYTEAFF	TGTGCCAGCAGTGGCGGAGGACAGTACACTGAAGCTTTCTTT
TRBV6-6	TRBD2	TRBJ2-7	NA	CASSYSLGLAGADF	TGTGCCAGCAGTTACTCTTTAGGACTAGCGGGAGCGGACTTC
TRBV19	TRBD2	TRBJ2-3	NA	CASSRGHTRGDGSTDTQYF	TGTGCCAGTAGTAGAGGACATACCCGGGGGGACGGGAGCACAGATACGCAGTATTTT
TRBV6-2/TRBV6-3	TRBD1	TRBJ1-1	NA	CASSLRGQGVTEAFF	TGTGCCAGCAGTTTAAGGGGACAGGGGGTGACTGAAGCTTTCTTT
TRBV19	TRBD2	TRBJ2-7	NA	CASSTLAGEIYEQYF	TGTGCCAGTAGTACACTAGCGGGAGAAATTTACGAGCAGTACTTC